This T cell receptor (beta chain) is drawn from a study of human T cells and chemical hapten exposure. V shed 3 bases, J shed 2 bases, and the junction held 2 bases outside the gene matches. From germline, CDR1 is SGDLS and CDR2 YYNGEE. The CDR3 has 15 amino acids. The study's findings and limits: Significantly more large CDR3 similarity clusters were formed by expanded TCRs than by controls.

Using its own MiXCR run on the RACE reads, TCRdb lists one record per CDR3 protein. Counted here are roughly 38,000 distinct CDR3 sequences, approximately 12% occurring once; the ten biggest clones make up roughly 2%. About this clonotype itself: Its antigen is as yet unknown.

The time point: pre-sensitization, week 0. As to treatment: therapeutic diphenylcyclopropenone sensitization with weekly scalp DPC. Unfractionated whole blood was the source from which total RNA was extracted. The chain is built from TRBV9 and TRBJ2-7; 13 bases match TRBD2. The TCR originated in a woman aged 40-49 years with alopecia areata. Some clones in this sample may be carry-over from other donors' samples. The material sequenced was whole blood, taken in connection with sensitization to the hapten diphenylcyclopropenone (DPC). CDR3 region: CASSATSGGTYEQYF. As DNA, the CDR3 is TGTGCCAGCAGCGCGACTAGCGGGGGGACCTACGAGCAGTACTTC.